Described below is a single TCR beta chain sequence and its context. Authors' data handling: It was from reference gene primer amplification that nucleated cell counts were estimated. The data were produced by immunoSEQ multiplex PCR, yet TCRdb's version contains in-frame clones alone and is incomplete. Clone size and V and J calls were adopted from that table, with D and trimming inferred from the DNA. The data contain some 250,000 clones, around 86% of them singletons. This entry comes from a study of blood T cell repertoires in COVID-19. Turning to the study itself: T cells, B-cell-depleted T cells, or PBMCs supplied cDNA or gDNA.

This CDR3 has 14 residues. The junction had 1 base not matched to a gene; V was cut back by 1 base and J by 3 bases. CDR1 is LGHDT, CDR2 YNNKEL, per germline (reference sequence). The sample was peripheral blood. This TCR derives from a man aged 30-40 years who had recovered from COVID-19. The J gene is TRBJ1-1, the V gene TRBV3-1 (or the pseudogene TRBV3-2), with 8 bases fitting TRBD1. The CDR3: CASSQGQGHTEAFF. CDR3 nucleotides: TGTGCCAGCAGCCAAGGACAGGGGCACACTGAAGCTTTCTTT.